This T cell receptor (beta chain) was sequenced in a study of glioma-infiltrating T cells. Study results and limitations: CDR3 overlap between tissue and blood was very small. Gliomas, especially low-grade, showed above-expected tissue-blood divergence; non-neoplastic patients showed below.

The iRepertoire nested amplicon-rescue multiplex PCR amplified TCR alpha and beta CDR3s from RNA. Tissue mRNA or PBMC total RNA, about 85-400 ng, went into one-step reverse transcription and amplification. MiXCR was run by TCRdb on the multiplex PCR reads, yielding one entry per CDR3 protein. In the table there are around 100,000 distinct CDR3 sequences, around 28% of which are singletons. There are 14 residues in the CDR3. V lost 7 bases and J 8 bases, leaving 20 bases between the germline ends. Germline CDR1 and CDR2: SNHLY and FYNNEI. This clonotype was counted at least ten times. Its antigen is not identified.

This rearrangement joins TRBV2 to TRBJ1-1; D may be TRBD1 (6 bases). The receptor's source is a human donor with low-grade glioma or glioblastoma, undergoing nonglioma brain surgery, or in good health (not recorded which). Sequenced material: glioma tissue, nonneoplastic brain tissue, or PBMCs (not recorded which). The CDR3 DNA is TGTGCCAGCAAGAGGGATAGGGGGTTAGGCGAAGCTTTCTTT. Translated: CASKRDRGLGEAFF.